This T cell receptor (beta chain) was documented in a study of tumor-infiltrating lymphocytes in primary liver carcinoma. This clonotype showed up just a few times. Its cognate antigen is unknown. It was from about 19-30 mg of unsorted bulk tissue that RNA and DNA were co-extracted. Resection treated the patients' primary liver carcinoma. Germline V gene data show CDR1 as SGHAT and CDR2 as FQDESV (reference sequence). V lost 5 bases, J lost 7 bases, and 9 bases stayed unmatched. The length of the CDR3 is 15 residues. TCR beta cDNA was reverse-transcribed from 450 to 500 ng of total RNA. The reaction used a constant-region primer and ProtoScript II reverse transcriptase. Libraries covering TCR beta were generated through three nested multiplex PCR rounds (using a slightly modified ARM-PCR). TRBV1-TRBV30 forward and Cbeta reverse primers drove the first two roughly 10-cycle rounds. TCRdb processed the multiplex PCR reads anew with MiXCR; each CDR3 protein has one entry. Here the sample spans about 130,000 distinct CDR3 sequences, 64% being singletons.

Regarding the study as a whole: A significantly higher top-250-clone fraction was found in tumors than in blood (p = 0.039).

The chain uses TRBV11-1 and TRBJ2-7; 12 bases map to TRBD2. What was sequenced was liver tumor tissue from sampling region 3. Stated subset: tumor region T3, left-lateral pole. The clonotype originates from a woman in her fifties or sixties with primary liver carcinoma and hepatitis B virus infection. The chain's CDR3 is CASSERLAGVGEQYF. The DNA of the CDR3 is TGTGCCAGCAGCGAACGACTAGCGGGAGTAGGGGAGCAGTACTTC.